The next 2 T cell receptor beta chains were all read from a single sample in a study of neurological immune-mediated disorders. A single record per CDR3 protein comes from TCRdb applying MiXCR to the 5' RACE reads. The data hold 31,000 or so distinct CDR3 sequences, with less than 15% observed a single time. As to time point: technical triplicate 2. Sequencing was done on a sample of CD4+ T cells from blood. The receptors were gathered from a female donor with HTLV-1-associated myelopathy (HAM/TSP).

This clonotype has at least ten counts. In nucleotides, the CDR3 is TGTGCCAGCAGCCAAGGGGGTTCTCTGGAGACCCAGTACTTC. Encoded protein: CASSQGGSLETQYF. The rearrangement uses TRBV4-2 and TRBJ2-5; D ambiguous. The CDR3 is 14 residues long. The V end lost 1 base, the J end lost 5 bases, and 11 bases lay between the germline ends. The germline V gene has CDR1 LGHNA and CDR2 YNFKEQ.

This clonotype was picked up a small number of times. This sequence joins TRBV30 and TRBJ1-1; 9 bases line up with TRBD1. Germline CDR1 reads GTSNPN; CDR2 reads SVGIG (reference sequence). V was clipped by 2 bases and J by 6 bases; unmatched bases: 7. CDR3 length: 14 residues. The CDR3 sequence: CAWSPGQGSPEAFF. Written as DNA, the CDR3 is TGTGCCTGGAGTCCGGGACAGGGATCCCCTGAAGCTTTCTTT.